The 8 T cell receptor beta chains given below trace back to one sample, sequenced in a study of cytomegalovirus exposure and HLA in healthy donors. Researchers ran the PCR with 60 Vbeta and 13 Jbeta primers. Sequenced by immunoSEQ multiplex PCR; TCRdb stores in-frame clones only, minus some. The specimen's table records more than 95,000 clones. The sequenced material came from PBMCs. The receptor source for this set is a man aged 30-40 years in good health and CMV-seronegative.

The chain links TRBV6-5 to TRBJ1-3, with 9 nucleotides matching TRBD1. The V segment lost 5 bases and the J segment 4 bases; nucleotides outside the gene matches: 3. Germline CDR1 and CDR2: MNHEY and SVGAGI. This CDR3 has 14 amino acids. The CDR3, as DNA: TGTGCCAGCAGTAGAACAGGGGGCGGAAACACCATATATTTT. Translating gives CASSRTGGGNTIYF.

CDR3 DNA: TGCGCCAGCAGCCAAGATGTCGCAGGGAACGATGAAAAACTGTTTTTT. This sequence encodes CASSQDVAGNDEKLFF. The rearrangement joins TRBV4-3 to TRBJ1-4; possibly TRBD1 for D (5 bases). Germline CDR1 reads LGHNA; CDR2 reads YSLEER. The CDR3 consists of 16 residues. V lost 0 bases, J lost 6 bases, and 14 bases lay in between.

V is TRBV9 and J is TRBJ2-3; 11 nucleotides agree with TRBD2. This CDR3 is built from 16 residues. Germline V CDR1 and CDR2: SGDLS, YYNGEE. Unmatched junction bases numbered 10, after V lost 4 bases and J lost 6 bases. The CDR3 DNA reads TGTGCCAGCAGCCCCGCTAGCGGGAGGAGTGGTGATACGCAGTATTTT. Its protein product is CASSPASGRSGDTQYF.

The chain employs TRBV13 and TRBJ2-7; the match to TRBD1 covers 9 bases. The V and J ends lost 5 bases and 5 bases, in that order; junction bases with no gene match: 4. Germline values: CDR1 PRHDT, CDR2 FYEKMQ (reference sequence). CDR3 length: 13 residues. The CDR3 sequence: CASSPGQGHEQYF. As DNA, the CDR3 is TGTGCCAGCAGCCCGGGACAGGGCCACGAGCAGTACTTC.

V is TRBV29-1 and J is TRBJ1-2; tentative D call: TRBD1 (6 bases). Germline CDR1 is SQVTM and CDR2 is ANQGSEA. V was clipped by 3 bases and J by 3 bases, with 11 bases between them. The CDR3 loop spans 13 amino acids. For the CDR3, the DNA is TGCAGCGTTGACAGGGGTGATGACTATGGCTACACCTTC. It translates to CSVDRGDDYGYTF. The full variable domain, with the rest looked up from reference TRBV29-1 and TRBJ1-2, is SAVISQKPSRDICQRGTSLTIQCQVDSQVTMMFWYRQQPGQSLTLIATANQGSEATYESGFVIDKFPISRPNLTFSTLTVSNMSPEDSSIYLCSVDRGDDYGYTFGSGTRLTVV.

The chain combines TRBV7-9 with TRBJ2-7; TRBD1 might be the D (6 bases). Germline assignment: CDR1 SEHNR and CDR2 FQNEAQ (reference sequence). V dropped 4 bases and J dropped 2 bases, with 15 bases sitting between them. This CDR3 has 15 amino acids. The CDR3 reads CASSSTTGSPYEQYF. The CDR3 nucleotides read TGTGCCAGCAGCTCGACTACAGGGTCCCCCTACGAGCAGTACTTC.

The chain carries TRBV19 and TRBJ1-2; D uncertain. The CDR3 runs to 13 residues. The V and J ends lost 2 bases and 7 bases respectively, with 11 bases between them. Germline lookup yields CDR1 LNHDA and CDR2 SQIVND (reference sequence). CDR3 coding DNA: TGTGCCAGTAGTATAAACCCGCCCGGTGGCTACACCTTC. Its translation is CASSINPPGGYTF. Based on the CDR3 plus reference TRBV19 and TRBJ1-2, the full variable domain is DGGITQSPKYLFRKEGQNVTLSCEQNLNHDAMYWYRQDPGQGLRLIYYSQIVNDFQKGDIAEGYSVSREKKESFPLTVTSAQKNPTAFYLCASSINPPGGYTFGSGTRLTVV.

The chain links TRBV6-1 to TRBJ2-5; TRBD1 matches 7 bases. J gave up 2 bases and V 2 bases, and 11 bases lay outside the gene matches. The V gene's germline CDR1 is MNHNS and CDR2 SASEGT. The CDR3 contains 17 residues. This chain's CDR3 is CASSENVQGSGQETQYF. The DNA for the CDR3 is TGTGCCAGCAGTGAAAACGTACAGGGGAGCGGACAAGAGACCCAGTACTTC.